A selection of T cell receptor beta chains follows, all from one sample in a study of response to subunit inactivated influenza vaccine. One entry per CDR3 protein results from TCRdb running MiXCR on the RT-PCR reads. The sample yields roughly 170,000 distinct CDR3 sequences, around 8.8% seen once. This specimen consisted of non-naive T cells sorted from PBMCs, obtained on the day of vaccination. The receptors derive from a man aged 50-59 years who received an inactivated influenza vaccine. CDR3s include the opening cysteine and the closing phenylalanine or tryptophan. A D gene is named only where the DNA matches it firmly. Clone size is stated in some rows and not others, as once, few, many or a class when expanded.

TRBV2	-	few	TRBJ1-5	TGTGCCAGCAGGCCCGGGACAACGAATCAGCCCCAGCATTTT	CASRPGTTNQPQHF
TRBV12-3/TRBV12-4	-	many	TRBJ2-5	TGTGCCAGCAGCAAACCGGGGCCTCAAGAGACCCAGTACTTC	CASSKPGPQETQYF
TRBV12-3/TRBV12-4	TRBD2	many	TRBJ2-2	TGTGCCACCGGGGGGACTAGCGGTTCCACCGGGGAGCTGTTTTTT	CATGGTSGSTGELFF
TRBV7-9	TRBD1	-	TRBJ2-4	TGTGCCAGCAGCTACGGCCCCGGACAGGGCCTCTTC	CASSYGPGQGLF
TRBV20-1	-	few	TRBJ1-4	TGCAGTGCCATTTCGGGGTCCGATGAAAAACTGTTTTTT	CSAISGSDEKLFF
TRBV5-1	-	many	TRBJ2-7	TGCGCCAGCAGCTTCCAGGGTTTGGACGAGCAGTACTTC	CASSFQGLDEQYF
TRBV11-1	-	few	TRBJ2-1	TGTGCCAGCAGCCCCCGCGCCAATGAGCAGTTCTTC	CASSPRANEQFF
TRBV4-3	-	few	TRBJ2-7	TGCGCCAGCAGCCAAGGGGACGGTCACTACGAGCAGTACTTC	CASSQGDGHYEQYF
TRBV7-2	TRBD1	-	TRBJ2-5	TGTGCCTGCAGCCCAGGGGGACCTGCGACCCAGTACTTC	CACSPGGPATQYF
TRBV20-1	TRBD2	-	TRBJ2-1	TGCAGTGTAGCGGGTCCGGCGGACGTTAAGCAGTTCTTC	CSVAGPADVKQFF
TRBV20-1	TRBD2	few	TRBJ2-7	TGCAGTGCTAGACCGGGACTAGCAGTATCCGAGCAGTACTTC	CSARPGLAVSEQYF